These 27 T cell receptor beta chains were sequenced from one sample in a study of blood T cell repertoires in COVID-19. Using immunoSEQ multiplex PCR, the repertoire was profiled, and TCRdb retains in-frame clones only, with some absent. The sample lists about 72,000 clones; 85% were seen once. The specimen sequenced was peripheral blood. These receptors were taken from a woman older than 75 with active or convalescent COVID-19.

This CDR3 reads CASKTSGGTSTDTQYF. Written as DNA, the CDR3 is TGTGCCAGCAAGACTAGCGGGGGTACTAGCACAGATACGCAGTATTTT. J is TRBJ2-3 and V is TRBV2; 12 positions agree with TRBD2. The V and J ends lost 7 bases and 0 bases, in that order; junction bases with no gene match: 5. The CDR3 is 16 residues long. Germline CDR1 reads SNHLY; CDR2 reads FYNNEI.

This clone was detected only a few times. The chain joins TRBV6-5 to TRBJ2-1; no firm D call. The CDR3 covers 13 residues. V was pared by 5 bases and J by 2 bases, with 7 bases between. Per the germline V gene, CDR1 is MNHEY and CDR2 is SVGAGI. The CDR3 loop reads CASSREAYNEQFF. The DNA for the CDR3 is TGTGCCAGCAGTCGAGAGGCCTACAATGAGCAGTTCTTC.

This rearrangement joins TRBV9 to TRBJ1-1; 8 positions agree with TRBD1. The CDR3 contains 16 residues. With V trimmed by 4 bases and J by 7 bases, 15 bases remained unmatched. The germline V gene encodes CDR1 SGDLS and CDR2 YYNGEE. The CDR3 spells CASSSTRTGLVSEAFF. CDR3 in DNA: TGTGCCAGCAGCAGCACCCGGACAGGGCTGGTTAGTGAAGCTTTCTTT. The whole variable domain, remainder taken from reference TRBV9 and TRBJ1-1, is DSGVTQTPKHLITATGQRVTLRCSPRSGDLSVYWYQQSLDQGLQFLIQYYNGEERAKGNILERFSAQQFPDLHSELNLSSLELGDSALYFCASSSTRTGLVSEAFFGQGTRLTVV.

The chain recombines TRBV13 with TRBJ2-7, with D possibly being TRBD2 (7 bases). The germline V gene encodes CDR1 PRHDT and CDR2 FYEKMQ (reference sequence). With 1 base removed from V and 3 bases from J, the gap between germline ends came to 13 bases. There are 15 residues in the CDR3. The CDR3 here is CASSLAGGRFYEQYF. CDR3 DNA: TGTGCCAGCAGCTTAGCGGGGGGCCGATTCTACGAGCAGTACTTC.

The chain uses TRBV20-1 and TRBJ2-7; no clear D gene. The CDR3 has 14 residues. Germline V gene sequence: CDR1 DFQATT, CDR2 SNEGSKA (reference sequence). V was shortened by 3 bases and J by 3 bases, with 15 bases between the two germline ends. The CDR3: CSASGSGGSYEQYF. The CDR3 nucleotides read TGCAGTGCTAGTGGGTCGGGTGGAAGCTACGAGCAGTACTTC.

This chain joins TRBV21-1 and TRBJ1-1. TRBV21-1 is a pseudogene locus. The CDR3 sequence is 16 residues long. The CDR3 DNA reads TGTGCCACCACCCGGGGGGGGGCAGGGGTAAGCACTGAAGCTTTCTTT. Its protein is CATTRGGAGVSTEAFF.

The chain joins TRBV7-2 to TRBJ2-1; 10 nucleotides align to TRBD1. The CDR3 is made up of 15 amino acids. J gave up 7 bases and V 4 bases, and 7 bases lay outside the gene matches. Germline V gene data show CDR1 as SGHTA and CDR2 as FQGNSA. CDR3 bases: TGTGCCAGCAGCTCCCGACAGGGGGCGCGAAATGAGCAGTTCTTC. Translated, it gives CASSSRQGARNEQFF. The whole variable domain, filled in from reference TRBV7-2 and TRBJ2-1, reads GAGVSQSPSNKVTEKGKDVELRCDPISGHTALYWYRQSLGQGLEFLIYFQGNSAPDKSGLPSDRFSAERTGGSVSTLTIQRTQQEDSAVYLCASSSRQGARNEQFFGPGTRLTVL.

V usage is TRBV30 and J usage is TRBJ2-4; D possibly corresponds to TRBD1 (7 bases). CDR1 GTSNPN and CDR2 SVGIG come from the germline V gene (reference sequence). The CDR3 is made up of 12 amino acids. V lost 6 bases and J lost 6, with 12 bases in between. CDR3 residues: CACGQGGNIQYF. CDR3 sequence (DNA): TGTGCCTGCGGGCAGGGGGGAAACATTCAGTACTTC.

This chain uses TRBV27 with TRBJ2-5, with 8 bases aligning to TRBD2. Losses at the gene ends were 3 bases for V and 5 bases for J; bases not matched to a gene: 8. The CDR3 loop spans 15 amino acids. CDR1 and CDR2 from the germline V gene are MNHEY and SMNVEV (reference sequence). The CDR3, as DNA: TGTGCCAGCAGTTTTAGCGGGGTTGGGGCTGAGACCCAGTACTTC. This sequence encodes CASSFSGVGAETQYF.

V usage is TRBV28 and J usage is TRBJ2-3, with TRBD2 as a possible D gene (5 bases). Germline lookup yields CDR1 MDHEN and CDR2 SYDVKM. The CDR3 sequence is 13 residues long. Trimming cost V 9 bases and J 1 base, with 11 bases left between them. This chain's CDR3 is CASRFGGTDTQYF. CDR3 sequence (DNA): TGTGCCAGTCGTTTCGGGGGCACAGATACGCAGTATTTT.

The V and J genes are TRBV18 and TRBJ2-2; 8 bases map to TRBD1. V trimming: 3 bases; J trimming: 3 bases; junction bases outside the gene matches: 6. Germline V gene lookup returns CDR1 KGHSH and CDR2 LQKENI. This CDR3 is 16 amino acids long. Here the CDR3 DNA reads TGTGCCAGCTCACCTCAGGGGGCGCTGGACACCGGGGAGCTGTTTTTT. Translating it yields CASSPQGALDTGELFF.

In its sample, this clone was seen once. The rearrangement links TRBV3-1 (or the pseudogene TRBV3-2) to TRBJ2-7, with a weak D call TRBD2 (6 bases). Trimming pared 0 bases from V and 1 base from J, leaving 16 bases between. Germline-derived CDR1 and CDR2 are LGHDT and YNNKEL (reference sequence). The CDR3 loop spans 17 amino acids. CDR3 sequence: CASSQDQARGRSYEQYF. DNA of the CDR3: TGTGCCAGCAGCCAAGATCAGGCGCGGGGAAGATCCTACGAGCAGTACTTC.

The rearrangement uses TRBV9 and TRBJ2-3; 8 bases map to TRBD1. The ends lost 4 bases at V and 4 bases at J; junction bases unmatched: 5. Per the germline V gene, CDR1 is SGDLS and CDR2 is YYNGEE. The CDR3 runs 14 residues. The CDR3 DNA sequence: TGTGCCAGCAGCAGGGACAGGACCGCAGATACGCAGTATTTT. The encoded protein is CASSRDRTADTQYF.

The rearrangement links TRBV11-3 to TRBJ2-3; D gene ambiguous. The V gene's germline CDR1 is SGHNT and CDR2 YENEEA. Between the trimmed V and J ends, which lost 4 bases and 6 bases, there was a span of 14 bases. CDR3 length: 14 amino acids. CDR3 sequence (DNA): TGTGCCAGCAGCTCCGGTCCTTCTATGGATACGCAGTATTTT. It specifies CASSSGPSMDTQYF.

The chain joins TRBV7-9 to TRBJ1-1; weak D call: TRBD1 (5 bases). The V gene lost 7 bases and the J gene lost 3 bases, with 18 bases spanning the gap. There are 15 residues in the CDR3. Germline V gene lookup returns CDR1 SEHNR and CDR2 FQNEAQ (reference sequence). This CDR3 is CASNPRVHDDTEAFF. CDR3 sequence (DNA): TGTGCCAGCAACCCCAGGGTCCATGACGACACTGAAGCTTTCTTT.

The chain's CDR3 is CASRLADRSGAEAFF. The CDR3 DNA reads TGTGCCAGTAGGCTCGCGGACAGGTCGGGCGCTGAAGCTTTCTTT. This chain joins TRBV19 and TRBJ1-1; 7 bases align to TRBD1. The germline V gene encodes CDR1 LNHDA and CDR2 SQIVND (reference sequence). The CDR3 contains 15 residues. Trimming took 6 bases from V and 6 from J; bases not matched to a gene: 13.

J is TRBJ1-2 and V is TRBV19, with D possibly matching TRBD1 (6 bases). The V gene lost 6 bases and the J gene lost 11 bases, with 25 bases spanning the gap. The CDR3 covers 15 residues. Germline assignment: CDR1 LNHDA and CDR2 SQIVND (reference sequence). CDR3 region: CASSTPGDMSWSYTF. The CDR3 DNA reads TGTGCCAGTAGCACACCCGGGGACATGTCGTGGTCTTACACCTTC.

The chain uses TRBV18 and TRBJ1-3; maybe TRBD1 (5 bases). This CDR3 contains 16 residues. Trimming cost V 2 bases and J 0 bases, with 11 bases left between them. Germline V gene sequence: CDR1 KGHSH, CDR2 LQKENI. The chain's CDR3 is CASSPNQGGSGNTIYF. CDR3 nucleotide sequence: TGTGCCAGCTCACCAAATCAGGGAGGCTCTGGAAACACCATATATTTT.

The chain links TRBV12-3 or TRBV12-4 to TRBJ1-5; D is possibly TRBD1 (5 bases). This CDR3 has 12 residues. V was shortened by 6 bases and J by 9 bases, with 12 bases between the two germline ends. CDR3 nucleotides: TGTGCCAGCAGCACGCAGGGAAGGCCCCAGCATTTT. Amino acid sequence: CASSTQGRPQHF.

This chain uses TRBV7-2 with TRBJ2-7; the D is unclear. CDR3 length equals 13 residues. Trimming stripped 1 base from V and 5 bases from J, with 9 bases between. CDR1 is SGHTA and CDR2 is FQGNSA in the germline V gene. In DNA form, the CDR3 reads TGTGCCAGCAGCTTAGATGGCCTAGACGAGCAGTACTTC. As protein: CASSLDGLDEQYF.

This clone was picked up a small number of times. This chain connects TRBV5-6 to TRBJ2-7; no definite D call. The CDR3 has 12 amino acids. Germline V lookup: CDR1 SGHDT, CDR2 YYEEEE. V lost 2 bases and J 6 bases, leaving 9 bases between the germline ends. For the CDR3, the DNA is TGTGCCAGCAGCTTTTTTCGTCGCGAGCAGTACTTC. Translation gives CASSFFRREQYF.

J is TRBJ1-2 and V is TRBV4-1; the match to TRBD1 covers 8 bases. Germline CDR1 reads MGHRA; CDR2 reads YSYEKL. The CDR3 is made up of 19 amino acids. Germline trimming cut 0 bases from V and 5 bases from J; bases unmatched to any gene: 17. For the CDR3, the DNA is TGCGCCAGCAGCCAAGATCATACCGGGACAGGAGTCGATGGGTATGGCTACACCTTC. Protein sequence: CASSQDHTGTGVDGYGYTF.

This clone was counted only a few times. This sequence joins TRBV19 and TRBJ1-4, with 8 bases matching TRBD1. Per the germline V gene, CDR1 is LNHDA and CDR2 is SQIVND (reference sequence). V was pared by 6 bases and J by 7 bases, with 19 bases of the junction left unmatched. The CDR3 extends over 18 amino acids. The CDR3 nucleotides read TGTGCCAGTAGCAGTTGGCCCGGGACAGGCATCCGGGGTGAAAAACTGTTTTTT. This codes for CASSSWPGTGIRGEKLFF.

This sequence joins TRBV5-1 and TRBJ1-6; 9 nucleotides match TRBD1. The length of the CDR3 is 13 residues. The V segment lost 5 bases and the J segment 9 bases; nucleotides outside the gene matches: 3. The germline V gene encodes CDR1 SGHRS and CDR2 YFSETQ. This chain's CDR3 is CASRGTGTSPLHF. The CDR3 DNA is TGCGCCAGCAGAGGGACAGGGACTTCACCCCTCCACTTT.

V gene TRBV19 combines with J gene TRBJ2-6; no definite D call. This CDR3 contains 14 residues. Trimming removed 9 bases at V and 2 bases at J, with 11 bases between. Germline CDR1 reads LNHDA; CDR2 reads SQIVND (reference sequence). The CDR3 region is CASRNLAGANVLTF. Written as DNA, the CDR3 is TGTGCCAGCAGGAACTTGGCTGGGGCCAACGTCCTGACTTTC.

The J gene is TRBJ2-3, the V gene TRBV11-2; a weak D match, TRBD1 (5 bases). CDR3 size: 13 residues. Looked up from germline, CDR1 is SGHAT and CDR2 is FQNNGV. The V gene lost 7 bases and the J gene lost 4 bases, with 12 bases spanning the gap. Written as DNA, the CDR3 is TGTGCCAGCACCTTTTCCAGGGCAGATACGCAGTATTTT. This translates into CASTFSRADTQYF.

The chain carries TRBV19 and TRBJ1-2; 8 bases agree with TRBD1. The germline V gene encodes CDR1 LNHDA and CDR2 SQIVND (reference sequence). V lost 7 bases to trimming and J lost 2 bases; unmatched junction nucleotides: 9. The CDR3 contains 15 residues. CDR3 amino acids: CASTISGQGNYGYTF. CDR3 DNA sequence: TGTGCCAGTACCATAAGTGGACAGGGCAACTATGGCTACACCTTC. Together with reference TRBV19 and TRBJ1-2, the CDR3 gives the full variable domain: DGGITQSPKYLFRKEGQNVTLSCEQNLNHDAMYWYRQDPGQGLRLIYYSQIVNDFQKGDIAEGYSVSREKKESFPLTVTSAQKNPTAFYLCASTISGQGNYGYTFGSGTRLTVV.